The entry below gives a single TCR beta chain sequence along with its context. This entry belongs to a study of T cell changes during pregnancy in multiple sclerosis. This CDR3 spans 14 amino acids. Per germline, CDR1 KGHSH and CDR2 LQKENI. Sequenced by immunoSEQ multiplex PCR; TCRdb stores in-frame clones only, minus some. The top ten hold under 0.85% of the sample, which has approximately 89,000 clones, approximately 94% seen once. The origin of this receptor is a female donor with multiple sclerosis, enrolled in a pregnancy study. The chain recombines TRBV18 with TRBJ2-5; 9 nucleotides align to TRBD1. With the DNA end fitting TRBJ2-7 better, the J assignment may be wrong. Sequencing used peripheral blood, obtained in the third trimester of pregnancy. CDR3 amino acids: CASSPGQGNYEQYF. In nucleotides, the CDR3 is TGTGCCAGCTCACCGGGACAGGGTAACTACGAGCAGTACTTC.